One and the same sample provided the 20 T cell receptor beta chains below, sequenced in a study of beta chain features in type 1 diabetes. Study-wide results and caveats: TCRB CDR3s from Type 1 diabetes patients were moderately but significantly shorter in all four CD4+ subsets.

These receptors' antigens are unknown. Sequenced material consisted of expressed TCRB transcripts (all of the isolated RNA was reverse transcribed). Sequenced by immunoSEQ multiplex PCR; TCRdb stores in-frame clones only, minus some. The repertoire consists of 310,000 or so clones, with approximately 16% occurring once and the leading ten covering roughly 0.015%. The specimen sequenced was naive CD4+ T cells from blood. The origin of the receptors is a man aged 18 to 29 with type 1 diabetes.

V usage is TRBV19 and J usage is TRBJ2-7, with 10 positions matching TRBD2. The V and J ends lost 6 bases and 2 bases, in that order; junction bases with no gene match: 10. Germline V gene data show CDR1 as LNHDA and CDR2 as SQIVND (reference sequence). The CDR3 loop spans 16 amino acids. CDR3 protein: CASSRRRTSGPYEQYF. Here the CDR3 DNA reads TGTGCCAGTAGCAGGCGACGGACTAGCGGACCCTACGAGCAGTACTTC.

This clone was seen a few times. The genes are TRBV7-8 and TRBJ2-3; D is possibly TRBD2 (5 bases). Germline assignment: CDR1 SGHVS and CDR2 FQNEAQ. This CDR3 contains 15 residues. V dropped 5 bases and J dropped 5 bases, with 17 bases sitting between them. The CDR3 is CASSRRLNPIDTQYF. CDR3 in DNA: TGTGCCAGCAGCCGGAGACTAAACCCGATAGATACGCAGTATTTT.

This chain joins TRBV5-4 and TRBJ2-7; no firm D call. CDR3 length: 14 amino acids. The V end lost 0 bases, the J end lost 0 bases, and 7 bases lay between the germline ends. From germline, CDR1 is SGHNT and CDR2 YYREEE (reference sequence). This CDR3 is CASSLDGSSYEQYF. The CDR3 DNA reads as TGTGCCAGCAGCTTGGACGGTTCCTCCTACGAGCAGTACTTC.

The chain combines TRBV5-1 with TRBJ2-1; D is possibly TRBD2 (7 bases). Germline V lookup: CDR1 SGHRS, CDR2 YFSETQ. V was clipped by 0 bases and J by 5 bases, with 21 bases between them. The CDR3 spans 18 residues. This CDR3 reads CASSLGRPGAGEDNEQFF. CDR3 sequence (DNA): TGCGCCAGCAGCTTGGGGCGCCCGGGGGCGGGAGAGGACAATGAGCAGTTCTTC.

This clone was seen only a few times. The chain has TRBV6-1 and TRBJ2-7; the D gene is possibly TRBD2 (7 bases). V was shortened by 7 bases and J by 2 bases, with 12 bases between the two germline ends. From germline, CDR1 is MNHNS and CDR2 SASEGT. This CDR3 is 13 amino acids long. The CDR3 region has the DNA TGTGCCAGCACGGGGGGCGCCCCCTACGAGCAGTACTTC. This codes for CASTGGAPYEQYF.

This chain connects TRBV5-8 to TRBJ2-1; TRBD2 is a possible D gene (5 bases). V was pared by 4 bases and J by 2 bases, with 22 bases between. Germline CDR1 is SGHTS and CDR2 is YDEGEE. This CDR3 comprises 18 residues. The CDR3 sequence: CASSLPRRRRSTYNEQFF. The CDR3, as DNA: TGTGCCAGCAGCCTGCCGAGGCGGCGGAGGAGTACCTACAATGAGCAGTTCTTC.

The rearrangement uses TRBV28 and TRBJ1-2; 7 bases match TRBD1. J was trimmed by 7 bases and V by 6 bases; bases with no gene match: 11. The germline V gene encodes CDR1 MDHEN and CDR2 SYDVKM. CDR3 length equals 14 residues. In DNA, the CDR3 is TGTGCCAGCAGGGAGACAGGGATGACGTTTGGCTACACCTTC. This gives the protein CASRETGMTFGYTF.

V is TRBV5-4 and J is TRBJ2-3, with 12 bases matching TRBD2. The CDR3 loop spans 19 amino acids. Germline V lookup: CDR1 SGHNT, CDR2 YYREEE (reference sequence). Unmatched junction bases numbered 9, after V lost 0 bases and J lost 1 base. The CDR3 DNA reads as TGTGCCAGCAGCTTGGTTCCTAGCGGGGGGGCCGAGGGCACAGATACGCAGTATTTT. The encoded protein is CASSLVPSGGAEGTDTQYF.

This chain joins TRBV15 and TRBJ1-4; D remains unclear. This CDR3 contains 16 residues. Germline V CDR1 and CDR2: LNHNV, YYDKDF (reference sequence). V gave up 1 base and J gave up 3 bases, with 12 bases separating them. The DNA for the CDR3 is TGTGCCACCAGCAGAGCCCAGACCACAGCTAATGAAAAACTGTTTTTT. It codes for CATSRAQTTANEKLFF.

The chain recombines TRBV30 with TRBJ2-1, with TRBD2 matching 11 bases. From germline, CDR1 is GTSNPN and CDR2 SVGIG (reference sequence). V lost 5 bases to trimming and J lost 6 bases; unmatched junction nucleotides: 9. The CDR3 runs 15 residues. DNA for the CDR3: TGTGCCTGGGGGAGGTTAGCGGGAGGGTCCAATGAGCAGTTCTTC. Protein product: CAWGRLAGGSNEQFF.

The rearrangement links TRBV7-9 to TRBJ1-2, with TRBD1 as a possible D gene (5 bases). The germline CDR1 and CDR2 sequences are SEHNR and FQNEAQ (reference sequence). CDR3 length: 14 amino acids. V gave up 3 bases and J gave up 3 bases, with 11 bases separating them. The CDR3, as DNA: TGTGCCAGCAGCTTGGCCAGGGAAGACTATGGCTACACCTTC. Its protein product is CASSLAREDYGYTF.

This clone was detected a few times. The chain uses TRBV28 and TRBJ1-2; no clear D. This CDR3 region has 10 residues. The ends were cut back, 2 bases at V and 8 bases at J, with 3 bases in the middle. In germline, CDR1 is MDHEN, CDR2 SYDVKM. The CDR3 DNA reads TGTGCCAGCAGTTTAGAGGGCTACACCTTC. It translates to CASSLEGYTF.

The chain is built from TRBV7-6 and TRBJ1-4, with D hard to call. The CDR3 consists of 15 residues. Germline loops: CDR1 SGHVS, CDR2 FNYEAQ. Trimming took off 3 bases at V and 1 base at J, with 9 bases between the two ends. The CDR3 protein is CASSFRGETNEKLFF. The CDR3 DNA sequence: TGTGCCAGCAGCTTTCGAGGAGAAACTAATGAAAAACTGTTTTTT.

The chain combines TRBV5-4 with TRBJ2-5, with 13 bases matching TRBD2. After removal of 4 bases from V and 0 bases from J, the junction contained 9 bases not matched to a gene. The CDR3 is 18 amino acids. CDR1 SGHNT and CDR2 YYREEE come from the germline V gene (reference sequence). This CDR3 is CASSRRTSGGRYQETQYF. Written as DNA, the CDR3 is TGTGCCAGCAGCCGCCGGACTAGCGGGGGACGGTACCAAGAGACCCAGTACTTC.

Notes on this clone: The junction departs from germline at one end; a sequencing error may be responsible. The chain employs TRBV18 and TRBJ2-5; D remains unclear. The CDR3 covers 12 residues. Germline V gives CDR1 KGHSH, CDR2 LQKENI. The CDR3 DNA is TGTGCCAGGTCACAACAACAAGAGACCCAGTACTTC. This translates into CARSQQQETQYF.

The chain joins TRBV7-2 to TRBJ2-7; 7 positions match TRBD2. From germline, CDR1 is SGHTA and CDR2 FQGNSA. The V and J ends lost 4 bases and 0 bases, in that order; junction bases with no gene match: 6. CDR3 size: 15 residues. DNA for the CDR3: TGTGCCAGCAGCTCCAGCGGGACTACCTCCTACGAGCAGTACTTC. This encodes CASSSSGTTSYEQYF.

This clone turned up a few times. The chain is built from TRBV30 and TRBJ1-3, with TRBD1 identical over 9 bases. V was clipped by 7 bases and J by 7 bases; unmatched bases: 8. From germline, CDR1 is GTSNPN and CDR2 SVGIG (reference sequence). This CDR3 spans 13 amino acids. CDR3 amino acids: CASAETGGNTIYF. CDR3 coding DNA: TGTGCCTCCGCCGAGACAGGGGGGAACACCATATATTTT.

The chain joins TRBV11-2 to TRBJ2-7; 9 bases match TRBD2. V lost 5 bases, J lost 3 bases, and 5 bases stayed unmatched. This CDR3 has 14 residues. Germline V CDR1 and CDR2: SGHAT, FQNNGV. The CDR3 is CASSPTSGFYEQYF. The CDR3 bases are TGTGCCAGCAGCCCGACTAGCGGCTTCTACGAGCAGTACTTC.

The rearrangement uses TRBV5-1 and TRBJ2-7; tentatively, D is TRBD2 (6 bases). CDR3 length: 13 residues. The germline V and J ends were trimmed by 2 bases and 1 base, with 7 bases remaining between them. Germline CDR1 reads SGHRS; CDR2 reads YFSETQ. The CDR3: CASSFGGSYEQYF. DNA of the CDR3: TGCGCCAGCAGCTTCGGGGGTTCCTACGAGCAGTACTTC. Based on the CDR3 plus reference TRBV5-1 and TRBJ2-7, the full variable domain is KAGVTQTPRYLIKTRGQQVTLSCSPISGHRSVSWYQQTPGQGLQFLFEYFSETQRNKGNFPGRFSGRQFSNSRSEMNVSTLELGDSALYLCASSFGGSYEQYFGPGTRLTVT.

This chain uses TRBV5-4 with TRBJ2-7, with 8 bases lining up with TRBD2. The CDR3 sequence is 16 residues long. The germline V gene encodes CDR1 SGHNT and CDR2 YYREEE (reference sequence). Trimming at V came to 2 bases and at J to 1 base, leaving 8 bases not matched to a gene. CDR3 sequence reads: CASSFVHSGDSYEQYF. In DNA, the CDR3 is TGTGCCAGCAGCTTTGTTCATAGCGGGGATTCCTACGAGCAGTACTTC.